This section outlines one T cell receptor beta chain sequence together with its context. Trimming pared 0 bases from V and 2 bases from J, leaving 4 bases between. The germline V gene encodes CDR1 LNHNV and CDR2 YYDKDF (reference sequence). There are 14 residues in the CDR3. The data stem from a study of blood T cell repertoires in COVID-19. Study-level background: PBMCs, B-cell-depleted T cells, or T cells provided the cDNA or gDNA that made up the material.

Repertoires were generated with immunoSEQ multiplex PCR, while TCRdb's copy carries only in-frame clones and drops some. Of some 300,000 clones in the sample, roughly 87% were seen once. The genes are TRBV15 and TRBJ2-2; D is uncertain. Source material: peripheral blood. This receptor was identified in a man younger than 30 with active or convalescent COVID-19. CDR3 protein: CATSRDLNTGELFF. CDR3 DNA sequence: TGTGCCACCAGCAGAGATCTCAACACCGGGGAGCTGTTTTTT.